One and the same sample provided the 3 T cell receptor beta chains below, sequenced in a study of Graves' ophthalmopathy and Graves' hyperthyroidism. From RNA, the CDR3 regions of TCR beta chains were amplified and sequenced. The workflow started with a first-round RT-PCR run with HTBI primers and then moved on to a second-round multiplex PCR. A single record per CDR3 protein comes from TCRdb applying MiXCR to the multiplex PCR reads. The repertoire includes roughly 1.1 million distinct CDR3 sequences, 35% to 40% of them detected once, and 11% sits in the top ten. Sequenced: peripheral blood or thyroid tissue (not recorded which). The receptors shown here come from an adult man with Graves' hyperthyroidism.

In this sample, this clonotype turned up a few times. A read error may explain this, as a much larger clone is one base away. V usage is TRBV24-1 and J usage is TRBJ2-7; 10 bases are shared with TRBD1. This CDR3 region has 15 residues. CDR1 KGHDR and CDR2 SFDVKD come from the germline V gene. The CDR3 loop is CATSVGQGGTYEQHF. The CDR3 nucleotides read TGTGCCACCAGTGTCGGACAGGGGGGGACCTACGAGCAGCACTTC.

Many counts were recorded for this clonotype. The chain recombines TRBV7-2 with TRBJ1-6; D is ambiguous. With 1 base removed from V and 0 bases from J, the gap between germline ends came to 10 bases. CDR1 is SGHTA, CDR2 FQGNSA, per germline. CDR3 length equals 17 residues. In DNA, the CDR3 is TGTGCCAGCAGCTTAGTGGGCAGGAGCTCCTATAATTCACCCCTCCACTTT. Translation gives CASSLVGRSSYNSPLHF.

Ten or more counts support this clonotype. The rearrangement joins TRBV12-3 or TRBV12-4 to TRBJ2-7, with TRBD2 as a possible D gene (5 bases). Deletions cut 7 bases from V and 0 bases from J, with 7 bases between. The CDR3 runs to 12 residues. DNA for the CDR3: TGTGCCAGCACCGGGGTCTCCTACGAGCAGTACTTC. Translating it yields CASTGVSYEQYF.